These 20 T cell receptor beta chains were all obtained from the same sample, sequenced in a study of T cell repertoires in cytomegalovirus infection. One entry per CDR3 protein results from TCRdb running MiXCR on the reads. This table has approximately 1,000,000 distinct CDR3 sequences, around 32% appearing once. Which antigens these TCRs recognize remains unknown. This material consisted of cultured CD8+ T cells from PBMCs, taken from culture after CMV antigen stimulation. The receptor source for this set is a human donor in good health (CMV status not recorded). Some clones in this sample may be carry-over from other donors' samples.

This clonotype has only a few counts. This rearrangement joins TRBV4-1 to TRBJ2-1; D is unresolved. Germline CDR1 and CDR2: MGHRA and YSYEKL. This CDR3 is built from 15 residues. Trimming took off 8 bases at V and 0 bases at J, with 14 bases between the two ends. The CDR3 loop is CASLPAPGSYNEQFF. CDR3 nucleotides: TGCGCCAGCTTACCGGCCCCGGGCTCCTACAATGAGCAGTTCTTC.

The chain carries TRBV6-5 and TRBJ1-2, with TRBD1 matching over 7 bases. CDR1 is MNHEY, CDR2 SVGAGI, per germline. The CDR3 totals 16 residues. V dropped 2 bases and J dropped 8; count of bases not matched to a gene: 14. The CDR3 region is CASSYGVGQGVWGYTF. CDR3 sequence (DNA): TGTGCCAGCAGTTACGGGGTTGGGCAGGGGGTGTGGGGCTACACCTTC.

The genes are TRBV14 and TRBJ2-1; 12 bases match TRBD2. The CDR3 length is 17 residues. The germline gives CDR1 SGHDN, CDR2 FVKESK. The V gene end was trimmed by 0 bases and the J gene end by 8 bases; junction bases not matched to a gene: 8. The CDR3 coding sequence is TGTGCCAGCAGCCAAGAAGGGGGACTAGCGGGTGCCGATGAGCAGTTCTTC. Its translation: CASSQEGGLAGADEQFF.

V gene TRBV10-3 combines with J gene TRBJ2-7; possible D gene TRBD1, 6 bases. Germline V lookup: CDR1 ENHRY, CDR2 SYGVKD. Trimming removed 2 bases from V and 3 bases from J, with 8 bases in between. The CDR3 loop spans 13 amino acids. The DNA of the CDR3 is TGTGCCATCAGTGAGAGCAGGGGCTACGAGCAGTACGTC. Residues: CAISESRGYEQYV.

This chain joins TRBV29-1 and TRBJ1-2; D might be TRBD1 (6 bases). The V end lost 6 bases, the J end lost 5 bases, and 22 bases lay between the germline ends. This CDR3 spans 15 amino acids. The germline V gene encodes CDR1 SQVTM and CDR2 ANQGSEA. CDR3 protein: CSVPGWRGGLYGYTF. CDR3 DNA sequence: TGCAGCGTCCCCGGTTGGAGGGGGGGACTTTATGGCTACACCTTC.

The J gene is TRBJ2-2, the V gene TRBV6-5; 7 bases fit TRBD1. V lost 0 bases and J lost 1; bases outside the gene matches: 5. This CDR3 has 17 residues. Germline CDR1 is MNHEY and CDR2 is SVGAGI. CDR3 DNA: TGTGCCAGCAGTTACTCAGGGACAGCCTTGAACACCGGGGAGCTGTTTTTT. It yields the protein CASSYSGTALNTGELFF.

This chain connects TRBV5-6 to TRBJ1-1, with D perhaps matching TRBD1 (5 bases). Germline V gene lookup returns CDR1 SGHDT and CDR2 YYEEEE. The CDR3 is made up of 15 amino acids. V gave up 4 bases and J gave up 5 bases, with 18 bases separating them. CDR3 bases: TGTGCCAGCAGCCCCAGGGCGGGGAGGGGTACTGAAGCTTTCTTT. Translating it yields CASSPRAGRGTEAFF.

The V gene is TRBV6-8, the J gene TRBJ2-3; D is ambiguous. Per the germline V gene, CDR1 is MNHGY and CDR2 is SAAAGT. V lost 0 bases and J lost 2, with 9 bases in between. This CDR3 spans 15 amino acids. CDR3 sequence (DNA): TGTGCCAGCAGTTACTCGGGCGCGAACACAGATACGCAGTATTTT. It encodes CASSYSGANTDTQYF.

This clonotype was counted at least ten times. The V and J genes are TRBV7-6 and TRBJ2-6; D gene unclear. The ends were cut back, 1 base at V and 1 base at J, with 8 bases in the middle. The CDR3 loop spans 16 amino acids. Germline V gene data show CDR1 as SGHVS and CDR2 as FNYEAQ. Here the CDR3 DNA reads TGTGCCAGCAGCTTAGGCAGGCTATCTGGGGCCAACGTCCTGACTTTC. Its protein product is CASSLGRLSGANVLTF.

The chain has TRBV28 and TRBJ1-1; D is unclear. Trimming cost V 6 bases and J 0 bases, with 8 bases left between them. CDR1 and CDR2 from the germline V gene are MDHEN and SYDVKM. The CDR3 runs 13 residues. CDR3 sequence (DNA): TGTGCCAGCAGGCCGACGGTGAACACTGAAGCTTTCTTT. It is translated as CASRPTVNTEAFF.

The rearrangement links TRBV7-8 to TRBJ1-3; D is undetermined. CDR1 is SGHVS, CDR2 FQNEAQ, per germline. V was trimmed by 5 bases and J by 3 bases, leaving 17 bases between them. The CDR3 totals 16 residues. CDR3 sequence: CASSQTLFGLGNTIYF. The CDR3 coding sequence is TGTGCCAGCAGCCAAACCCTCTTCGGGCTTGGAAACACCATATATTTT.

This chain connects TRBV9 to TRBJ1-6, with D possibly being TRBD1 (5 bases). The CDR3 totals 15 residues. Per germline, CDR1 SGDLS and CDR2 YYNGEE. The V end lost 3 bases, the J end lost 7 bases, and 14 bases lay between the germline ends. The CDR3: CASSARDARNSPLHF. CDR3 coding DNA: TGTGCCAGCAGCGCCAGGGATGCTAGAAATTCACCCCTCCACTTT.

The sample holds a few counts of this clonotype. J is TRBJ2-4 and V is TRBV28, with D perhaps TRBD1 (6 bases). Trimming shortened V by 1 base and J by 0 bases, and 10 bases separated the two germline ends. Germline CDR1 is MDHEN and CDR2 is SYDVKM. CDR3 length equals 16 residues. The CDR3 loop reads CASSLLQGLAKNIQYF. CDR3 nucleotide sequence: TGTGCCAGCAGTTTATTGCAGGGGCTAGCCAAAAACATTCAGTACTTC.

The chain is built from TRBV6-2 or TRBV6-3 and TRBJ2-2, with D hard to call. The CDR3 totals 15 residues. Trimming removed 5 bases at V and 7 bases at J, with 17 bases between. In germline, CDR1 is MNHEY, CDR2 SVGEGT. CDR3 sequence reads: CASSEFGGQGGELFF. CDR3 DNA: TGTGCCAGCAGTGAATTTGGTGGCCAAGGCGGGGAGCTGTTTTTT.

This clonotype was observed a handful of times. The chain links TRBV19 to TRBJ2-7; TRBD1 agrees at 7 bases. CDR1 LNHDA and CDR2 SQIVND come from the germline V gene (reference sequence). This CDR3 spans 13 amino acids. Losses at the gene ends were 4 bases for V and 5 bases for J; bases not matched to a gene: 5. The CDR3 coding sequence is TGTGCCAGTAGTAGGACAGGTTCTGACGAGCAGTACGTC. Amino acid sequence: CASSRTGSDEQYV.

Comments on this clonotype: A much more abundant neighbour one base away suggests this may be a read error. The chain is built from TRBV7-2 and TRBJ1-1; 10 bases fit TRBD1. V lost 5 bases, J lost 8 bases, and 8 bases stayed unmatched. This CDR3 spans 14 amino acids. Germline CDR1 reads SGHTA; CDR2 reads FQGNSA. The CDR3 coding sequence is TGTACCAGCAGCCCGGACAGGGGGGATGTAGAAGCTTTCTTT. The encoded protein is CTSSPDRGDVEAFF.

This clonotype was seen only a few times. The chain combines TRBV5-4 with TRBJ2-3, with 8 bases aligning to TRBD2. The CDR3 runs to 14 residues. Germline CDR1 is SGHNT and CDR2 is YYREEE (reference sequence). V was clipped by 2 bases and J by 6 bases; unmatched bases: 5. CDR3 residues: CASSLLSGGDTQYF. In nucleotides, the CDR3 is TGTGCCAGCAGCTTATTGAGCGGGGGCGATACGCAGTATTTT.

At least ten counts were recorded for this clonotype. This chain connects TRBV12-3 or TRBV12-4 to TRBJ1-1; D might be TRBD1 (6 bases). The V end was cut by 8 bases, the J end by 0 bases, with 19 bases between. The CDR3 consists of 16 residues. The CDR3 protein is CASDQQGFRMNTEAFF. DNA for the CDR3: TGTGCCAGCGACCAACAGGGCTTTAGGATGAACACTGAAGCTTTCTTT.

There are a few counts of this clonotype. Its ends do not fully match the called genes, so a read error is possible. The V and J genes are TRBV5-4 and TRBJ2-7, with a possible D match to TRBD2 (6 bases). This CDR3 contains 13 residues. Germline CDR1 reads SGHNT; CDR2 reads YYREEE (reference sequence). This CDR3 reads CASRNFGSRGLFF. The CDR3 nucleotides read TGTGCCAGCCGAAATTTCGGAAGTCGGGGACTCTTCTTC.

This clonotype appeared a few times. At one end, the junction sequence differs from germline, possibly due to a read error. The rearrangement uses TRBV7-7 and TRBJ2-7; 8 nucleotides match TRBD2. The CDR3 extends over 14 amino acids. The germline V gene encodes CDR1 SSHAT and CDR2 FNYEAQ (reference sequence). This CDR3 is CASSPGAGAYEQYF. In nucleotides, the CDR3 is TGTGCTAGCAGCCCCGGAGCGGGGGCCTACGAGCAGTACTTC.